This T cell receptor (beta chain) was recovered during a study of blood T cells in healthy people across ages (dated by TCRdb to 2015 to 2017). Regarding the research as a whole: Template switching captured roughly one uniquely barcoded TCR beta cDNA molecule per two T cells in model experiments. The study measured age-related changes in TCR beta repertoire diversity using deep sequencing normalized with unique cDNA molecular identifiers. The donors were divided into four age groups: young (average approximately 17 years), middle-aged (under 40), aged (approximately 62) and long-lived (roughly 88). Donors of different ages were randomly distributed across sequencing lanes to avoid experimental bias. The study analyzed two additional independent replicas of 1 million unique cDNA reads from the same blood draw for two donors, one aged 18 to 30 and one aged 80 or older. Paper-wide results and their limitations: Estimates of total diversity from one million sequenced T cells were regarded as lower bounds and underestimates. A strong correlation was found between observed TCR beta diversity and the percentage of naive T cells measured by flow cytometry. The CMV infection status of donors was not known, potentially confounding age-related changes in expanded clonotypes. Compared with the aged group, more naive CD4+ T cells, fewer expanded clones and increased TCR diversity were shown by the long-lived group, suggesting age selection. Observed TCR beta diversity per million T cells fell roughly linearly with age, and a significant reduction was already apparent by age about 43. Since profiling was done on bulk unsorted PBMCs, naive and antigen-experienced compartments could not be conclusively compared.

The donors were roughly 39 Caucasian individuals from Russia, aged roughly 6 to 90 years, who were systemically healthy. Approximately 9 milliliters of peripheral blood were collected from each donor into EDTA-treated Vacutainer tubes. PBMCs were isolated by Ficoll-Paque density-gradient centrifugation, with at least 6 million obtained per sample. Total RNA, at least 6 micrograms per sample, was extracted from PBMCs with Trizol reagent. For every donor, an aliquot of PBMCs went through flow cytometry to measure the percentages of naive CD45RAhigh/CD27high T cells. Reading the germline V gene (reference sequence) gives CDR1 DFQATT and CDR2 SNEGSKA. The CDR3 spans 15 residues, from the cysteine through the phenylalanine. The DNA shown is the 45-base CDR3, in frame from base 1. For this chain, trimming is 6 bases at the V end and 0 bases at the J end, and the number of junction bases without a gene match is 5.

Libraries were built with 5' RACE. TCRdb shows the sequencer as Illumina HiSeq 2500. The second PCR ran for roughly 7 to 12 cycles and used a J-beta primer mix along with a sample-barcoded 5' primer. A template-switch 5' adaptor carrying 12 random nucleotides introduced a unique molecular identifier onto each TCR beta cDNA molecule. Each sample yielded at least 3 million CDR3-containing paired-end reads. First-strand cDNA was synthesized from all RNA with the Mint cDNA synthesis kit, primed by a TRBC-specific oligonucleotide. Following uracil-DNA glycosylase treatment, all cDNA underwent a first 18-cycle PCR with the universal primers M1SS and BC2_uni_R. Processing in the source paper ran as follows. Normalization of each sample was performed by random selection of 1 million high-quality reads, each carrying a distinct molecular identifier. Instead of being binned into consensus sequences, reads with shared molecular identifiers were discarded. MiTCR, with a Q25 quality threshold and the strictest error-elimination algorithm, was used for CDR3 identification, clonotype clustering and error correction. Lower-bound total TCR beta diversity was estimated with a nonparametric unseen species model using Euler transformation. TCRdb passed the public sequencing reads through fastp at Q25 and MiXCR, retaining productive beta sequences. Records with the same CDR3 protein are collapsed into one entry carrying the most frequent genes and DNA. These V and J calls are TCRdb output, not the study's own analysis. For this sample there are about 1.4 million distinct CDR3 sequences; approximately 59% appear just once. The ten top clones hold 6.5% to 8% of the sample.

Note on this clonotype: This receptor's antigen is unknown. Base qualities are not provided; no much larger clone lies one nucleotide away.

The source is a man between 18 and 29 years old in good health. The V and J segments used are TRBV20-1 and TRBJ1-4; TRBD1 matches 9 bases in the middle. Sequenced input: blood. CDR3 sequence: CSAPQGASTNEKLFF. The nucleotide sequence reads TGCAGTGCCCCACAGGGGGCCTCAACTAATGAAAAACTGTTTTTT.